Listed here are 8 T cell receptor beta chains from one sample, sequenced in a study of PD-L1 blockade in urothelial cancer. The time point: pretreatment peripheral blood. Libraries were prepared by immunoSEQ multiplex PCR; TCRdb keeps only in-frame clonotypes and omits some of them. The data contain tens of thousands of clones, roughly 84% of them seen just once; the ten biggest clones take up around a tenth. Sequenced material: PBMCs, taken around atezolizumab (anti-PD-L1) treatment. The receptors stem from a woman aged 70-85 years with urothelial cancer.

The gene calls are TRBV27 and TRBJ2-7; 14 bases align to TRBD2. From germline, CDR1 is MNHEY and CDR2 SMNVEV (reference sequence). J was trimmed by 2 bases and V by 3 bases; bases with no gene match: 6. CDR3 length equals 17 residues. In DNA, the CDR3 is TGTGCCAGCAGTTTGCGACTAGCGGGAGGGCAGGCCTACGAGCAGTACTTC. Its protein product is CASSLRLAGGQAYEQYF.

This clone was counted a few times. The genes are TRBV2 and TRBJ2-2; 11 nucleotides line up with TRBD2. In germline, CDR1 is SNHLY, CDR2 FYNNEI. The CDR3 length is 14 residues. The trim removed 7 bases at V and 7 bases at J, leaving 5 bases unmatched. The CDR3 coding sequence is TGTGCCAGCATTAGCGGGGGGGCCGGCGGGGAGCTGTTTTTT. Amino acids: CASISGGAGGELFF.

The chain recombines TRBV5-1 with TRBJ2-1, with a tentative D call TRBD2 (6 bases). This CDR3 comprises 15 residues. Trimming took off 4 bases at V and 4 bases at J, with 15 bases between the two ends. CDR1 and CDR2 (germline): SGHRS, YFSETQ. CDR3 coding DNA: TGCGCCAGCAGCCCGGGGCGGGGATCTTACAATGAGCAGTTCTTC. The encoded protein is CASSPGRGSYNEQFF.

V usage is TRBV6-5 and J usage is TRBJ2-7, with 11 nucleotides matching TRBD2. This CDR3 contains 14 residues. The V gene end was trimmed by 7 bases and the J gene end by 7 bases; junction bases not matched to a gene: 9. Germline CDR1 reads MNHEY; CDR2 reads SVGAGI. The CDR3 here is CASTLAGGTREQYF. CDR3 DNA: TGTGCCAGCACCTTAGCGGGAGGGACTCGGGAGCAGTACTTC.

This sequence joins TRBV5-1 and TRBJ2-1, with a weak D call TRBD2 (5 bases). Trimming shortened V by 4 bases and J by 8 bases, and 22 bases separated the two germline ends. The CDR3 is 16 amino acids. Germline CDR1 SGHRS, CDR2 YFSETQ. CDR3 loop: CASSLLDFVGKDEQFF. The CDR3 DNA is TGCGCCAGCAGCCTTCTGGACTTCGTTGGGAAGGATGAGCAGTTCTTC.

This clone turned up a few times. The chain couples TRBV7-3 to TRBJ2-7, with unresolved D. The germline V gene has CDR1 SGHTA and CDR2 FQGTGA. The length of the CDR3 is 14 residues. V was cut by 2 bases and J by 0 bases, with 8 bases left in between. CDR3: CASSLGPTSYEQYF. The DNA for the CDR3 is TGTGCCAGCAGCTTAGGCCCCACCTCCTACGAGCAGTACTTC.

The chain employs TRBV28 and TRBJ1-4; D is possibly TRBD1 (6 bases). This CDR3 has 14 residues. Germline values: CDR1 MDHEN, CDR2 SYDVKM. V was cut by 2 bases and J by 7 bases, with 11 bases left in between. CDR3 loop: CASSLAGVGEKLFF. The CDR3 DNA reads as TGTGCCAGCAGTTTAGCAGGGGTGGGTGAAAAACTGTTTTTT.

The genes are TRBV29-1 and TRBJ2-5; no clear D gene. The CDR3 loop spans 15 amino acids. V shed 5 bases and J shed 0 bases, with 16 bases lying between them. Germline CDR1 reads SQVTM; CDR2 reads ANQGSEA. The CDR3 spells CSVPPRPGHQETQYF. The DNA of the CDR3 is TGCAGCGTTCCCCCCAGGCCAGGCCACCAAGAGACCCAGTACTTC. The full variable domain, in which reference TRBV29-1 and TRBJ2-5 provide the parts outside the CDR3, is SAVISQKPSRDICQRGTSLTIQCQVDSQVTMMFWYRQQPGQSLTLIATANQGSEATYESGFVIDKFPISRPNLTFSTLTVSNMSPEDSSIYLCSVPPRPGHQETQYFGPGTRLLVL.